The T cell receptor (beta chain) described here comes from a study of T cells after yellow fever vaccination. Overall study findings and caveats: Although the secondary response was weaker, it peaked faster, at day 5 versus 15.

TCRdb called the 5' RACE reads again in MiXCR, with one record for every CDR3 protein. The table has almost 70,000 distinct CDR3 sequences, 4.5% to 7.5% seen once. This clonotype occurred many times. Its specificity is not known. This CDR3 is 15 amino acids long. Germline trimming cut 3 bases from V and 4 bases from J; bases unmatched to any gene: 6. Germline lookup yields CDR1 SGHRS and CDR2 YFSETQ. The sample was CD4+ T cells sorted from PBMCs, taken around 16 days after the first yellow fever vaccination. J is TRBJ2-3 and V is TRBV5-1; 9 bases are shared with TRBD1. The receptor's source is a young man who received the YFV17D yellow fever vaccine. The CDR3 DNA reads as TGCGCCAGCAGCTCCTACAGACAGGGGGCAGATACGCAGTATTTT. The encoded protein is CASSSYRQGADTQYF.